The clone carrying this T cell receptor (beta chain) was picked up a small number of times. The antigen is unknown. The data originate from a study of response to subunit inactivated influenza vaccine. Study outcomes and limitations: Each seasonal influenza vaccination recruits few new T cells, the authors suggested.

TCRdb reprocessed the RT-PCR reads via MiXCR and lists one record per CDR3 protein. The sample shows hundreds of thousands of distinct CDR3 sequences, 12% to 15% of them seen only once. The CDR3 is made up of 16 amino acids. Germline V gene data show CDR1 as SGHDT and CDR2 as YYEEEE. V trimming: 0 bases; J trimming: 4 bases; junction bases outside the gene matches: 7. This clonotype originated in a man aged 50-60 years who received an inactivated influenza vaccine. The V gene is TRBV5-6, the J gene TRBJ2-1, with TRBD1 matching over 7 bases. Material: PBMCs from blood, obtained less than 15 days before vaccination. Here the CDR3 DNA reads TGTGCCAGCAGCTTGGTTTTTAACAGGGGTTACAATGAGCAGTTCTTC. It translates to CASSLVFNRGYNEQFF. The entire variable domain, with the rest obtained from reference TRBV5-6 and TRBJ2-1, is as follows: DAGVTQSPTHLIKTRGQQVTLRCSPKSGHDTVSWYQQALGQGPQFIFQYYEEEERQRGNFPDRFSGHQFPNYSSELNVNALLLGDSALYLCASSLVFNRGYNEQFFGPGTRLTVL.